This T cell receptor (beta chain) is from a study of post-analysis software for immune sequencing data. Study background: Relapsing-remitting, secondary progressive and progressive-relapsing forms made up the multiple sclerosis disease courses. Broader study findings: About 5 TRBV segments occurring more often in patients than controls included TRBV5-6, TRBV5-1 and TRBV20-1. Compared against controls, patients with multiple sclerosis displayed significantly lower normalized Chao1 diversity.

This CDR3 has 15 amino acids. The germline V gene encodes CDR1 SNHLY and CDR2 FYNNEI. Each TCR beta cDNA library carried unique molecular identifiers. T cells numbering about 0.85 to 10 million yielded cDNA molecules that totaled some 500,000. TCRdb independently ran MiXCR on the PCR reads; one entry per CDR3 protein. The sample carries around 440,000 distinct CDR3 sequences, around 40% recorded once. Points on this clonotype: The antigen remains undetermined. One end of the junction varies from germline; a read error may be responsible.

Sequencing was performed on blood. The receptor's source is a girl between 10 and 17 years old with multiple sclerosis. The rearrangement uses TRBV2 and TRBJ2-3, with 12 positions matching TRBD2. CDR3: CANSLAGGSTYTQYF. The CDR3 DNA sequence: TGTGCCAACTCACTAGCGGGAGGTTCCACATATACGCAGTATTTT.